This TCR beta chain originates from a study of blood T cell repertoires in COVID-19. Study information: Some COVID-19 samples were acute and others convalescent; all came from the United States, Italy and Spain. Nucleic acid was either cDNA or gDNA, and it came from T cells, B-cell-depleted T cells, or PBMCs.

Seattle patient enrollment occurred during active infection, with longitudinal follow-up thereafter. Sequencing was performed with immunoSEQ multiplex PCR; in TCRdb, only in-frame clones are kept and a portion is missing. The sample contains over 70,000 clones, approximately 85% of which appear only once. Sequencing was performed on peripheral blood. This TCR was recovered from a man aged 60-69 years with COVID-19, enrolled during active disease.

As DNA, the CDR3 is TGTGCCAGCAGGAGGGAAGGAGAGGTTTTTGAAAAACTGTTTTTT. This sequence encodes CASRREGEVFEKLFF. The V gene is TRBV2, the J gene TRBJ1-4, with unresolved D. Germline CDR1 is SNHLY and CDR2 is FYNNEI. V lost 6 bases and J lost 7, with 18 bases in between. This CDR3 comprises 15 residues. The entire variable domain, with the rest obtained from reference TRBV2 and TRBJ1-4, is as follows: EPEVTQTPSHQVTQMGQEVILRCVPISNHLYFYWYRQILGQKVEFLVSFYNNEISEKSEIFDDQFSVERPDGSNFTLKIRSTKLEDSAMYFCASRREGEVFEKLFFGSGTQLSVL.